Described below is a single T cell receptor (beta chain) sequence and its context. Its antigen is not identified. This record belongs to a study of graft-versus-host responses after intestinal transplantation. On the study more broadly: Every transplant recipient was induced with anti-thymocyte globulin, then maintained on tacrolimus and steroids for two to three years.

Germline V CDR1 and CDR2: SGHNT, YYREEE (reference sequence). The length of the CDR3 is 15 residues. V was shortened by 0 bases and J by 5 bases, with 11 bases between the two germline ends. The protocol was immunoSEQ multiplex PCR, while the TCRdb copy is restricted to in-frame clones and leaves out a portion. The sample has fewer than 110,000 clones; 87% are singletons. Study observations and caveats: GvH clonotypes were identified within recipient marrow, with a subset emerging first in ileum or blood.

The sample here was unstimulated CD4+ T cells sorted from spleen or lymph node cells, taken before transplant. The origin of this receptor is a human donor who was the organ donor for an intestinal transplant. The rearrangement links TRBV5-4 to TRBJ1-4, with D perhaps TRBD1 (5 bases). The CDR3 nucleotides read TGTGCCAGCAGCTTGGTTCCGGGGCTGAATGAAAAACTGTTTTTT. Its protein product is CASSLVPGLNEKLFF.